The present T cell receptor (beta chain) was sequenced within a study of beta chain features in type 1 diabetes. The sequenced template was cDNA made from the entire isolated RNA. Profiled with immunoSEQ multiplex PCR; TCRdb holds only in-frame clones, not every one. The repertoire holds about 180,000 clones, with less than 15% as singletons. Germline V CDR1 and CDR2: SGHRS, YFSETQ. This CDR3 comprises 13 residues. V dropped 3 bases and J dropped 6 bases, with 12 bases sitting between them. V gene TRBV5-1 combines with J gene TRBJ1-2; D not resolved. This TCR was sampled from a woman under 30 in good health. Sequenced: central memory CD4+ T cells from blood. The CDR3 DNA sequence: TGCGCCAGCAGCTCTCGGGGAGAACATGGCTACACCTTC. Translated: CASSSRGEHGYTF.